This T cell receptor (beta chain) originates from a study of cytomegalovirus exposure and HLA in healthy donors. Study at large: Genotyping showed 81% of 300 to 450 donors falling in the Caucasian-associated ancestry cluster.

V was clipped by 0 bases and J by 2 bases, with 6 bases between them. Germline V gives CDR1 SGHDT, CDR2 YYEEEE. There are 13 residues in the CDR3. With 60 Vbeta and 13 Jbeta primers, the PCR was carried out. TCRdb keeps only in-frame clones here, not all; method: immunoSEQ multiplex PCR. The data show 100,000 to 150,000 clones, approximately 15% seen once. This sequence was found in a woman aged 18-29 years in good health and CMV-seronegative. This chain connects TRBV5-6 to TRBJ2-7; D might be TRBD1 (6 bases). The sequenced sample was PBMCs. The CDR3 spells CASSLDRAYEQYF. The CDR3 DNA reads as TGTGCCAGCAGCTTGGACAGGGCCTACGAGCAGTACTTC.